The 28 T cell receptor beta chains listed next were all sequenced from one sample in a study of blood T cells in healthy people across ages. With a J-beta primer mix and a sample-barcoded 5' primer, a second PCR ran roughly 6 to 11 cycles. Via MiXCR, TCRdb re-called the 5' RACE reads, giving one row per CDR3 protein. The sample includes about 1.4 million distinct CDR3 sequences, roughly 60% of them seen just once. The sequenced material came from blood. Source of these receptors: a man between 18 and 35 years old in good health.

The J gene is TRBJ1-4, the V gene TRBV6-5; D gene ambiguous. The CDR3 runs to 15 residues. Germline V gives CDR1 MNHEY, CDR2 SVGAGI. V gave up 2 bases and J gave up 2 bases, with 9 bases separating them. The CDR3 loop reads CASSYDRVTNEKLFF. CDR3 coding DNA: TGTGCCAGCAGTTACGACCGCGTCACTAATGAAAAACTGTTTTTT.

The genes are TRBV20-1 and TRBJ1-6; D is uncertain. Trimming shortened V by 0 bases and J by 0 bases, and 18 bases separated the two germline ends. CDR1 and CDR2 from the germline V gene are DFQATT and SNEGSKA (reference sequence). There are 19 residues in the CDR3. CDR3: CSARDVDLGRSSYNSPLHF. The CDR3 DNA reads as TGCAGTGCTAGAGATGTCGACTTGGGCCGAAGCTCCTATAATTCACCCCTCCACTTT.

This chain joins TRBV12-3 or TRBV12-4 and TRBJ2-3, with 8 bases matching TRBD2. The V segment lost 6 bases and the J segment 4 bases; nucleotides outside the gene matches: 9. This CDR3 has 15 residues. CDR3 amino acids: CASSISGSGSDTQYF. DNA for the CDR3: TGTGCCAGCAGCATAAGCGGGAGCGGTTCAGATACGCAGTATTTT.

This chain's CDR3 is CASTIQGPGETQYF. The CDR3 DNA follows: TGTGCCAGTACTATCCAGGGGCCCGGCGAGACCCAGTACTTC. The rearrangement joins TRBV7-9 to TRBJ2-5; possibly TRBD1 for D (6 bases). The CDR3 sequence is 14 residues long. The V and J ends lost 9 bases and 5 bases respectively, with 19 bases between them. Germline V gene lookup returns CDR1 SEHNR and CDR2 FQNEAQ (reference sequence). The entire variable domain, with the rest obtained from reference TRBV7-9 and TRBJ2-5, is as follows: DTGVSQNPRHKITKRGQNVTFRCDPISEHNRLYWYRQTLGQGPEFLTYFQNEAQLEKSRLLSDRFSAERPKGSFSTLEIQRTEQGDSAMYLCASTIQGPGETQYFGPGTRLLVL.

Only a few counts were recorded for this clonotype. The CDR3 DNA is TGTGCCAGCAGTTTAGGTGTAGCGGCGAGCACAGATACGCAGTATTTT. Amino acids: CASSLGVAASTDTQYF. The chain recombines TRBV27 with TRBJ2-3; a possible D gene is TRBD2 (6 bases). The germline V gene has CDR1 MNHEY and CDR2 SMNVEV (reference sequence). The CDR3 is made up of 16 amino acids. The V gene lost 2 bases and the J gene lost 0 bases, with 12 bases spanning the gap.

This clonotype was picked up a small number of times. The V gene is TRBV2, the J gene TRBJ2-3; no firm D call. CDR1 and CDR2 from the germline V gene are SNHLY and FYNNEI. V was cut by 4 bases and J by 8 bases, with 7 bases left in between. The CDR3 is 11 residues long. The CDR3 region has the DNA TGTGCCAGCAGTGGTAGCTCTACGCAGTATTTT. This gives the protein CASSGSSTQYF.

The rearrangement uses TRBV5-1 and TRBJ2-2; D unresolved. The CDR3 is 14 residues long. Germline V gene sequence: CDR1 SGHRS, CDR2 YFSETQ. Trimming removed 5 bases from V and 6 bases from J, with 14 bases in between. CDR3 DNA sequence: TGCGCCAGCAGTTCTGGGTTTCGGGCCGGGGAGCTGTTTTTT. As protein: CASSSGFRAGELFF. The entire variable domain, with the rest obtained from reference TRBV5-1 and TRBJ2-2, is as follows: KAGVTQTPRYLIKTRGQQVTLSCSPISGHRSVSWYQQTPGQGLQFLFEYFSETQRNKGNFPGRFSGRQFSNSRSEMNVSTLELGDSALYLCASSSGFRAGELFFGEGSRLTVL.

V is TRBV12-5 and J is TRBJ1-2; perhaps TRBD1 as D (5 bases). V shed 4 bases and J shed 4 bases, with 19 bases lying between them. The CDR3 sequence is 16 residues long. Germline V gene sequence: CDR1 LGHNT, CDR2 FRNRAP. As DNA, the CDR3 is TGTGCTAGTGGTTCGACCCCCGGGACGGCCCTCTATGGCTACACCTTC. This encodes CASGSTPGTALYGYTF. The whole variable domain, filled in from reference TRBV12-5 and TRBJ1-2, reads DARVTQTPRHKVTEMGQEVTMRCQPILGHNTVFWYRQTMMQGLELLAYFRNRAPLDDSGMPKDRFSAEMPDATLATLKIQPSEPRDSAVYFCASGSTPGTALYGYTFGSGTRLTVV.

This chain links TRBV20-1 with TRBJ1-6; 7 nucleotides line up with TRBD1. V lost 6 bases and J lost 10; bases outside the gene matches: 9. This CDR3 has 13 residues. CDR1 is DFQATT, CDR2 SNEGSKA, per germline (reference sequence). For the CDR3, the DNA is TGCAGTGCGCGACAGGGTCTAGGGTCACCCCTCCACTTT. The encoded protein is CSARQGLGSPLHF.

The gene calls are TRBV7-2 and TRBJ1-2; tentatively, D is TRBD1 (6 bases). Looked up from germline, CDR1 is SGHTA and CDR2 is FQGNSA. V lost 2 bases and J lost 8, with 15 bases in between. The CDR3 has 14 amino acids. CDR3 coding DNA: TGTGCCAGCAGCTTAACTGGACAGATCCGCGGCTACACCTTC. This encodes CASSLTGQIRGYTF.

This clonotype was detected once. The rearrangement uses TRBV7-9 and TRBJ2-5; TRBD2 matches 11 bases. The germline V gene has CDR1 SEHNR and CDR2 FQNEAQ (reference sequence). V shed 5 bases, J shed 11 bases, and the junction held 10 bases outside the gene matches. The CDR3 has 14 amino acids. This CDR3 reads CASSQTSGGTEQYF. The CDR3 DNA is TGTGCCAGCAGCCAAACTAGCGGGGGAACAGAGCAGTACTTC. Filled out from reference TRBV7-9 and TRBJ2-5, the complete variable domain reads DTGVSQNPRHKITKRGQNVTFRCDPISEHNRLYWYRQTLGQGPEFLTYFQNEAQLEKSRLLSDRFSAERPKGSFSTLEIQRTEQGDSAMYLCASSQTSGGTEQYFGPGTRLLVL.

The chain carries TRBV7-2 and TRBJ2-5; D perhaps matches TRBD2 (6 bases). The J call is doubtful: the DNA matches TRBJ2-7 better. The V gene's germline CDR1 is SGHTA and CDR2 FQGNSA. The CDR3 runs to 15 residues. The CDR3 reads CASSITGREGGEQYF. As DNA, the CDR3 is TGTGCCAGCAGCATAACCGGGAGAGAGGGTGGCGAGCAGTACTTC.

CDR3 region: CASSLGAWGNEQFF. The CDR3 DNA sequence: TGTGCCAGCAGCCTGGGGGCCTGGGGCAATGAGCAGTTCTTC. V gene TRBV6-5 combines with J gene TRBJ2-7, with a possible D match to TRBD1 (6 bases). The better agreement between TRBJ2-1 and the DNA end casts doubt on the J call. Looked up from germline, CDR1 is MNHEY and CDR2 is SVGAGI. The CDR3 extends over 14 amino acids.

V is TRBV18 and J is TRBJ2-7; 8 nucleotides align to TRBD1. The better agreement between TRBJ2-5 and the DNA end casts doubt on the J call. CDR3 length: 15 residues. Per germline, CDR1 KGHSH and CDR2 LQKENI. Written as DNA, the CDR3 is TGTGCCAGCTCACTTGACAGGGGAGCCTCCGGGACCCAGTACTTC. As protein: CASSLDRGASGTQYF.

The chain links TRBV7-2 to TRBJ1-6, with D unclear. The CDR3 totals 15 residues. Trimming removed 2 bases at V and 9 bases at J, with 14 bases between. Germline assignment: CDR1 SGHTA and CDR2 FQGNSA. CDR3 in DNA: TGTGCCAGCAGCTTAAGGGATAGGAGGGTTTCACCCCTCCACTTT. Protein sequence: CASSLRDRRVSPLHF.

The chain uses TRBV9 and TRBJ2-3; D gene uncertain. The CDR3 runs to 13 residues. V lost 3 bases, J lost 5 bases, and 10 bases lay in between. CDR1 is SGDLS and CDR2 is YYNGEE in the germline V gene. The CDR3 sequence is CASSAEPGDTQYF. For the CDR3, the DNA is TGTGCCAGCAGCGCTGAGCCGGGAGATACGCAGTATTTT.

J is TRBJ2-1 and V is TRBV20-1, with TRBD1 identical over 8 bases. The CDR3 consists of 14 residues. J lost 2 bases, V lost 6 bases, and 6 bases had no gene match. CDR1 is DFQATT, CDR2 SNEGSKA, per germline (reference sequence). The CDR3 protein is CSAETGVAYNEQFF. The CDR3 bases are TGCAGTGCCGAGACAGGGGTGGCCTACAATGAGCAGTTCTTC.

This chain connects TRBV4-1 to TRBJ1-1, with 9 bases identical to TRBD1. The V and J ends lost 1 base and 5 bases, in that order; junction bases with no gene match: 8. This CDR3 is 16 amino acids long. Germline V gene data show CDR1 as MGHRA and CDR2 as YSYEKL. The CDR3: CASSQGGTGPGTEAFF. The CDR3, as DNA: TGCGCCAGCAGCCAAGGGGGGACAGGGCCGGGTACTGAAGCTTTCTTT.

A few counts support this clonotype. The gene calls are TRBV6-5 and TRBJ1-2; D call uncertain. Germline V gene lookup returns CDR1 MNHEY and CDR2 SVGAGI. V was clipped by 2 bases and J by 9 bases, with 7 bases between them. CDR3 length: 11 amino acids. CDR3 residues: CASSYGFRYTF. The CDR3 nucleotides are TGTGCCAGCAGTTACGGTTTTCGCTACACCTTC.

The J gene is TRBJ2-1, the V gene TRBV12-3 or TRBV12-4, with 8 bases aligning to TRBD1. CDR3 length equals 14 residues. With V trimmed by 7 bases and J by 4 bases, 6 bases remained unmatched. CDR3 sequence reads: CASIPGTGYNEQFF. CDR3 nucleotides: TGTGCCAGCATCCCCGGGACAGGTTACAATGAGCAGTTCTTC.

This clonotype was seen only once. The chain employs TRBV19 and TRBJ1-1; D is unresolved. Germline assignment: CDR1 LNHDA and CDR2 SQIVND (reference sequence). V was trimmed by 4 bases and J by 4 bases, leaving 19 bases between them. This CDR3 has 16 residues. CDR3 residues: CASSTHLKPTPTEAFF. CDR3 DNA sequence: TGTGCCAGTAGTACCCACCTAAAGCCGACCCCCACTGAAGCTTTCTTT.

This clonotype has more than one count but fewer than ten. The CDR3 here is CASSLDRYSYEQYF. CDR3 DNA: TGTGCCAGCAGCTTAGACCGATACTCCTACGAGCAGTACTTC. The chain combines TRBV7-2 with TRBJ2-7; D is ambiguous. The germline V gene encodes CDR1 SGHTA and CDR2 FQGNSA. The length of the CDR3 is 14 residues. V was cut by 1 base and J by 0 bases, with 7 bases left in between.

This clonotype was detected a few times. The rearrangement joins TRBV29-1 to TRBJ1-5; D may be TRBD1 (5 bases). This CDR3 region has 14 residues. Between the trimmed V and J ends, which lost 4 bases and 5 bases, there was a span of 15 bases. Germline V gene sequence: CDR1 SQVTM, CDR2 ANQGSEA. This chain's CDR3 is CSVAPAGGDQPQHF. Written as DNA, the CDR3 is TGCAGCGTTGCCCCGGCGGGGGGAGATCAGCCCCAGCATTTT.

This clonotype occurred a few times. The chain has TRBV29-1 and TRBJ2-5; 7 positions match TRBD1. J gave up 5 bases and V 4 bases, and 10 bases lay outside the gene matches. The germline V gene has CDR1 SQVTM and CDR2 ANQGSEA. The CDR3 consists of 14 residues. The CDR3: CSVAQTGIIETQYF. The DNA for the CDR3 is TGCAGCGTTGCCCAGACAGGGATTATCGAGACCCAGTACTTC.

This clonotype came up a few times. The chain has TRBV10-3 and TRBJ1-2; D possibly corresponds to TRBD1 (6 bases). V was clipped by 4 bases and J by 3 bases, with 27 bases between them. CDR3 length: 19 amino acids. CDR1 is ENHRY, CDR2 SYGVKD, per germline. CDR3 sequence: CAISVRVSILGGFDYGYTF. CDR3 nucleotide sequence: TGTGCCATCAGTGTGCGTGTTTCGATTTTGGGGGGCTTTGACTATGGCTACACCTTC.

The genes are TRBV9 and TRBJ2-3, with D possibly TRBD1 on 6 matching bases. The germline V gene encodes CDR1 SGDLS and CDR2 YYNGEE. Trimming removed 0 bases at V and 2 bases at J, with 16 bases between. This CDR3 spans 17 amino acids. The CDR3: CASSVGFGQGHTDTQYF. The CDR3 coding sequence is TGTGCCAGCAGCGTAGGATTCGGTCAGGGGCACACAGATACGCAGTATTTT.

This clonotype was observed a few times. The gene calls are TRBV12-3 or TRBV12-4 and TRBJ2-4; D may be TRBD1 (6 bases). The better agreement between TRBJ2-7 and the DNA end casts doubt on the J call. This CDR3 comprises 16 residues. The CDR3 is CASSRTVVRGKSEQYF. Written as DNA, the CDR3 is TGTGCCAGCAGTAGAACAGTGGTCAGGGGCAAGTCCGAGCAGTACTTC.

The chain uses TRBV6-5 and TRBJ2-1; 12 nucleotides agree with TRBD2. Germline V CDR1 and CDR2: MNHEY, SVGAGI. This CDR3 region has 13 residues. Trimming took 5 bases from V and 13 from J; bases not matched to a gene: 6. The CDR3 DNA follows: TGTGCCAGCAGTACGACTAGCGGGAGTTACCAGTTCTTC. This encodes CASSTTSGSYQFF.